This T cell receptor (beta chain) was observed in a study of cytomegalovirus exposure and HLA in healthy donors. Study results and caveats: Confirmation in vitro established that a few CMV-associated chains were specific for CMV antigens. In a later analysis, TCR beta V- and J-gene trimming was associated with a missense DCLRE1C variant.

Turning to this clone: Antigen: not known.

The germline CDR1 and CDR2 sequences are SGHTA and FQGTGA. V lost 4 bases, J lost 0 bases, and 3 bases stayed unmatched. The CDR3 runs to 15 residues. PCR used 60 Vbeta primers and 13 Jbeta primers. Produced via immunoSEQ multiplex PCR; TCRdb's table is partial and in-frame only. The data contain 150,000 to 200,000 clones, 75% to 85% of them singletons. The source material was PBMCs. The sequence was obtained from a man aged 45-65 years in good health and CMV-seropositive. The rearrangement uses TRBV7-3 and TRBJ2-1, with TRBD2 matching over 7 bases. This CDR3 is CASSSGLSSYNEQFF. The CDR3 DNA reads as TGTGCCAGCAGCTCGGGACTAAGCTCCTACAATGAGCAGTTCTTC.